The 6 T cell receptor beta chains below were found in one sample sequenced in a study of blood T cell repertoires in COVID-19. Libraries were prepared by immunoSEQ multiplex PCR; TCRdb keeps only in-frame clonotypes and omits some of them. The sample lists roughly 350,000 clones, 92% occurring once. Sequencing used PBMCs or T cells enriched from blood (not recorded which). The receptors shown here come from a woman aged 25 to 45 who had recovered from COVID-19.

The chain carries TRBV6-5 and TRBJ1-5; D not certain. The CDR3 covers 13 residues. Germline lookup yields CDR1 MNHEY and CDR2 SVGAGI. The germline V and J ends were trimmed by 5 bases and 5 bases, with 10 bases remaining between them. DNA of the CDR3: TGTGCCAGCAGTCCCCACGGGGATCAGCCCCAGCATTTT. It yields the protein CASSPHGDQPQHF.

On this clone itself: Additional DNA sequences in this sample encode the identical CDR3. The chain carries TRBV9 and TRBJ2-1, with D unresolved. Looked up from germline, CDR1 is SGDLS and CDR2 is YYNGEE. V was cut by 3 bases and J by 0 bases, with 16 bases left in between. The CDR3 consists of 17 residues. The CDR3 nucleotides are TGTGCCAGCAGCGCCAACAGCCTATTGGGCTCCTACAATGAGCAGTTCTTC. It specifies CASSANSLLGSYNEQFF.

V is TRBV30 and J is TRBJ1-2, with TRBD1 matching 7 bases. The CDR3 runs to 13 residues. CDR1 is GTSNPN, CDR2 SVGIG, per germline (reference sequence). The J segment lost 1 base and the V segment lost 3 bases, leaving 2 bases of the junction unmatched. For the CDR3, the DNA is TGTGCCTGGAGCAGGGGGAATAACTATGGCTACACCTTC. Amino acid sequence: CAWSRGNNYGYTF.

DNA of the CDR3: TGTGCCAGCTCTCCGGACAGGTGGAGTGGAAACACCATATATTTT. Protein product: CASSPDRWSGNTIYF. V gene TRBV18 combines with J gene TRBJ1-3; TRBD1 matches 7 bases. Germline CDR1 reads KGHSH; CDR2 reads LQKENI. V was pared by 6 bases and J by 3 bases, with 8 bases of the junction left unmatched. The CDR3 is 15 amino acids. Drawing the rest from reference TRBV18 and TRBJ1-3, the complete variable domain is NAGVMQNPRHLVRRRGQEARLRCSPMKGHSHVYWYRQLPEEGLKFMVYLQKENIIDESGMPKERFSAEFPKEGPSILRIQQVVRGDSAAYFCASSPDRWSGNTIYFGEGSWLTVV.

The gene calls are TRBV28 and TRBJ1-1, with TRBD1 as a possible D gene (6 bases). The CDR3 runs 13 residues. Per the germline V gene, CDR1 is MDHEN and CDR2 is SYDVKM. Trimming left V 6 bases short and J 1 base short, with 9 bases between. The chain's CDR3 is CASSQGQNTEAFF. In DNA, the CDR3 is TGTGCCAGCAGCCAGGGACAGAACACTGAAGCTTTCTTT.

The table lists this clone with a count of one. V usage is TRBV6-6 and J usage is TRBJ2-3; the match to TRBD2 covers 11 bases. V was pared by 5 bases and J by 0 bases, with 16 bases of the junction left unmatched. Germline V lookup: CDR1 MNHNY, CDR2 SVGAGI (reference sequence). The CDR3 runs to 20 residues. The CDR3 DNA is TGTGCCAGCAGTCTAATAAGGGGGGGGACTAGCGGAGGGAGCACAGATACGCAGTATTTT. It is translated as CASSLIRGGTSGGSTDTQYF.